Below are 30 T cell receptor beta chains sequenced from a single sample in a study of blood T cells in healthy people across ages. Through a sample-barcoded 5' primer and a J-beta primer mix, a second PCR was run for roughly 6 to 11 cycles. Via MiXCR, TCRdb re-called the 5' RACE reads, giving one row per CDR3 protein. The repertoire includes approximately 730,000 distinct CDR3 sequences, about 48% of them detected once, and about 42% sits in the top ten. The sample comprised blood. The receptors originated from an elderly man in good health.

The chain has TRBV6-5 and TRBJ2-1; D perhaps matches TRBD2 (5 bases). Germline V gene lookup returns CDR1 MNHEY and CDR2 SVGAGI. Trimming removed 6 bases from V and 6 bases from J, with 12 bases in between. The CDR3 totals 13 residues. DNA for the CDR3: TGTGCCAGCAGAGGTCCAGGAGGCAATGAGCAGTTCTTC. Encoded protein: CASRGPGGNEQFF.

The chain recombines TRBV7-9 with TRBJ2-5; 9 bases fit TRBD1. The end of the DNA fits TRBJ2-7 better, so the J call may be wrong. CDR3 length equals 15 residues. Per the germline V gene, CDR1 is SEHNR and CDR2 is FQNEAQ (reference sequence). The CDR3 spells CASSPAGQGSNEQYF. CDR3 in DNA: TGTGCCAGCAGCCCCGCCGGACAGGGGTCCAACGAGCAGTACTTC.

The V and J genes are TRBV5-1 and TRBJ2-7; no firm D call. Trimming shortened V by 0 bases and J by 0 bases, and 13 bases separated the two germline ends. Germline V gives CDR1 SGHRS, CDR2 YFSETQ. CDR3 size: 16 residues. CDR3 nucleotide sequence: TGCGCCAGCAGCTTGGCGACTCCTCCTTCCTCCTACGAGCAGTACTTC. Its translation: CASSLATPPSSYEQYF.

The chain employs TRBV11-3 and TRBJ2-1; 12 nucleotides agree with TRBD2. The CDR3 runs to 18 residues. With 5 bases clipped from V and 4 bases from J, the junction kept 12 bases outside the gene matches. The germline CDR1 and CDR2 sequences are SGHNT and YENEEA. CDR3 in DNA: TGTGCCAGCAGCCTGCGGACTAGCGGGAAAGCCCAATACAATGAGCAGTTCTTC. It yields the protein CASSLRTSGKAQYNEQFF.

The gene calls are TRBV20-1 and TRBJ1-2; 7 bases agree with TRBD1. This CDR3 spans 14 amino acids. V gave up 6 bases and J gave up 6 bases; unmatched junction bases: 13. CDR1 and CDR2 from the germline V gene are DFQATT and SNEGSKA (reference sequence). The CDR3 DNA is TGCAGTGCGCCAGAGACAGGGAGTAGGGATGGCTACACCTTC. Its translation is CSAPETGSRDGYTF.

V gene TRBV28 combines with J gene TRBJ2-7; TRBD1 aligns across 7 bases. This CDR3 has 15 residues. The V gene end was trimmed by 3 bases and the J gene end by 4 bases; junction bases not matched to a gene: 9. Germline CDR1 is MDHEN and CDR2 is SYDVKM. As DNA, the CDR3 is TGTGCCAGCAGTTTGACCGGGACAGCCGGTTACGAGCAGTACTTC. Residues: CASSLTGTAGYEQYF.

V usage is TRBV14 and J usage is TRBJ2-4, with D perhaps matching TRBD1 (6 bases). Germline loops: CDR1 SGHDN, CDR2 FVKESK. V was trimmed by 4 bases and J by 5 bases, leaving 15 bases between them. The CDR3 is 15 amino acids. The CDR3 is CASSRRTGFENIQYF. The CDR3 bases are TGTGCCAGCAGCCGCCGAACAGGGTTTGAAAACATTCAGTACTTC.

This clonotype was seen a single time. In DNA form, the CDR3 reads TGCGCCAGCAGTACGGGACAGTACTTTGAAGAGCAGTACTTC. It encodes CASSTGQYFEEQYF. The chain uses TRBV5-1 and TRBJ2-5, with TRBD1 matching over 7 bases. The CDR3 loop spans 14 amino acids. V dropped 5 bases and J dropped 11; count of bases not matched to a gene: 15. The germline V gene encodes CDR1 SGHRS and CDR2 YFSETQ.

The chain joins TRBV5-1 to TRBJ1-1, with a possible D match to TRBD1 (5 bases). This CDR3 has 11 residues. The germline V and J ends were trimmed by 5 bases and 6 bases, with 8 bases remaining between them. CDR1 is SGHRS and CDR2 is YFSETQ in the germline V gene. DNA for the CDR3: TGCGCCAGCAGTGGGGGGTCTGAAGCTTTCTTT. Amino acids: CASSGGSEAFF.

This chain uses TRBV10-1 with TRBJ2-1, with D perhaps matching TRBD1 or TRBD2 (5 bases each). This CDR3 contains 14 residues. Germline CDR1 reads WNHNN; CDR2 reads SYGVQD (reference sequence). V was pared by 8 bases and J by 2 bases, with 13 bases between. CDR3 loop: CASGVGTTYNEQFF. The CDR3 nucleotides read TGCGCCAGCGGGGTCGGGACCACCTACAATGAGCAGTTCTTC.

V usage is TRBV29-1 and J usage is TRBJ1-2; no reliable D call. This CDR3 has 15 residues. Trimming took 7 bases from V and 8 from J, leaving 26 bases between them. Germline V gene sequence: CDR1 SQVTM, CDR2 ANQGSEA. The CDR3 sequence is CSAPSAGPLSGGYTF. CDR3 bases: TGCAGCGCGCCTTCCGCAGGTCCGCTATCGGGGGGCTACACCTTC.

In this sample, this clonotype turned up a few times. The rearrangement links TRBV6-6 to TRBJ1-2, with TRBD1 matching 10 bases. Germline V gene data show CDR1 as MNHNY and CDR2 as SVGAGI (reference sequence). V lost 6 bases and J lost 0; bases outside the gene matches: 7. This CDR3 contains 16 residues. CDR3 sequence reads: CASSKTGGQANYGYTF. The DNA for the CDR3 is TGTGCCAGCAGCAAGACAGGGGGCCAAGCTAACTATGGCTACACCTTC.

The V gene is TRBV5-6, the J gene TRBJ2-4; D tentatively reads TRBD1 or TRBD2 (5 bases each). The end of the DNA fits TRBJ2-7 better, so the J call may be wrong. CDR3 length equals 13 residues. Germline CDR1 SGHDT, CDR2 YYEEEE. The CDR3 nucleotides are TGTGCCAGCAGCTTTTTGGGGACCCACGAGCAGTACTTC. Protein: CASSFLGTHEQYF.

This clonotype was observed a single time. The J gene is TRBJ1-4, the V gene TRBV12-3 or TRBV12-4; 9 nucleotides align to TRBD1. V gave up 6 bases and J gave up 7 bases; unmatched junction bases: 12. This CDR3 is 16 amino acids long. The chain's CDR3 is CASRRQSGTGFEKLFF. The DNA for the CDR3 is TGTGCCAGCAGGCGACAATCCGGGACAGGGTTTGAAAAACTGTTTTTT.

The chain uses TRBV12-3 or TRBV12-4 and TRBJ2-1; D gene uncertain. This CDR3 has 11 amino acids. V was clipped by 7 bases and J by 6 bases, with 7 bases between them. The CDR3 bases are TGTGCCAGCACGGGCCTCAATGAGCAGTTCTTC. Its protein product is CASTGLNEQFF.

The V and J genes are TRBV9 and TRBJ1-2; 7 nucleotides align to TRBD1. Germline trimming cut 0 bases from V and 0 bases from J; bases unmatched to any gene: 8. CDR1 and CDR2 (germline): SGDLS, YYNGEE. The CDR3 is 17 amino acids. CDR3: CASSVAIGTAANYGYTF. DNA of the CDR3: TGTGCCAGCAGCGTAGCGATTGGGACAGCCGCTAACTATGGCTACACCTTC.

The V and J genes are TRBV12-3 or TRBV12-4 and TRBJ2-7; no reliable D call. The CDR3 sequence is 18 residues long. The germline V and J ends were trimmed by 3 bases and 0 bases, with 21 bases remaining between them. DNA of the CDR3: TGTGCCAGCAGTTTTCCCTCCGTGTGGCAGACCAGCTCCTACGAGCAGTACTTC. Translating it yields CASSFPSVWQTSSYEQYF.

The gene calls are TRBV10-2 and TRBJ1-5; D not certain. Germline lookup yields CDR1 WSHSY and CDR2 SAAADI. CDR3 length: 12 residues. Trimming left V 2 bases short and J 7 bases short, with 6 bases between. The CDR3 region has the DNA TGCGCCAGCAGTGAGGGTAAACAGCCCCAGCATTTT. This encodes CASSEGKQPQHF.

A remark on this clonotype: A read error may produce the germline difference seen at one junction end. This rearrangement joins TRBV29-1 to TRBJ2-3; D not certain. Germline assignment: CDR1 SQVTM and CDR2 ANQGSEA. This CDR3 comprises 11 residues. The CDR3 coding sequence is TGCGGCGTTGAGGTCACAGATACGCAGTATTTT. Amino acid sequence: CGVEVTDTQYF.

This clonotype was counted between two and nine times. The chain has TRBV20-1 and TRBJ2-7, with D hard to call. CDR3 length equals 13 residues. From germline, CDR1 is DFQATT and CDR2 SNEGSKA (reference sequence). Trimming left V 1 base short and J 4 bases short, with 11 bases between. The CDR3 reads CSARGVSEYEQYF. The CDR3 DNA reads as TGCAGTGCTAGAGGAGTCAGTGAGTACGAGCAGTACTTC.

This chain links TRBV2 with TRBJ2-7, with D perhaps TRBD2 (7 bases). Germline CDR1 is SNHLY and CDR2 is FYNNEI. The V end lost 4 bases, the J end lost 5 bases, and 18 bases lay between the germline ends. This CDR3 region has 15 residues. CDR3 amino acids: CASSVGAGVPHEQYF. The CDR3 DNA reads as TGTGCCAGCAGTGTGGGGGCGGGAGTCCCCCACGAGCAGTACTTC.

This clonotype was seen only a few times. The chain carries TRBV6-5 and TRBJ2-3; D is ambiguous. V was pared by 6 bases and J by 4 bases, with 5 bases between. The germline CDR1 and CDR2 sequences are MNHEY and SVGAGI. The CDR3 has 11 residues. CDR3 sequence (DNA): TGTGCCAGCAGGGAGTCAGATACGCAGTATTTT. This translates into CASRESDTQYF.

CDR3 sequence: CASSYPTGTSGRVTEQYF. Here the CDR3 DNA reads TGTGCCAGCAGTTACCCCACTGGAACTAGCGGGAGAGTGACTGAGCAGTACTTC. The V call is TRBV6-5, the J call TRBJ2-5; TRBD2 agrees at 11 bases. Germline loops: CDR1 MNHEY, CDR2 SVGAGI. The trim removed 2 bases at V and 11 bases at J, leaving 19 bases unmatched. CDR3 size: 18 residues.

V and J are TRBV7-3 and TRBJ1-6; D is perhaps TRBD1 (6 bases). This CDR3 region has 14 residues. V dropped 5 bases and J dropped 13 bases, with 18 bases sitting between them. The germline V gene has CDR1 SGHTA and CDR2 FQGTGA. In DNA form, the CDR3 reads TGTGCCAGCAGCAAAGGACAGAAAACCCTGCCCCTCCACTTT. Amino acid sequence: CASSKGQKTLPLHF.

The chain recombines TRBV12-3 or TRBV12-4 with TRBJ2-2; 10 bases line up with TRBD2. With V trimmed by 7 bases and J by 7 bases, 12 bases remained unmatched. The CDR3 sequence is 16 residues long. CDR3 nucleotides: TGTGCCAGCAAGTCATCTAGCGGGGGTAGGAACGGGGAGCTGTTTTTT. It is translated as CASKSSSGGRNGELFF.

CDR3 sequence (DNA): TGTGCCAGCAGCGGAGGGGCTACCTACAATGAGCAGTTCTTC. Protein: CASSGGATYNEQFF. V is TRBV7-3 and J is TRBJ2-1, with a tentative D call TRBD2 (6 bases). The CDR3 is made up of 14 amino acids. Trimming pared 5 bases from V and 2 bases from J, leaving 10 bases between. Per the germline V gene, CDR1 is SGHTA and CDR2 is FQGTGA.

The genes are TRBV29-1 and TRBJ2-3; D possibly matches TRBD1 or TRBD2 (5 bases each). V gave up 6 bases and J gave up 0 bases, with 16 bases separating them. The CDR3 length is 15 residues. Germline CDR1 reads SQVTM; CDR2 reads ANQGSEA. CDR3 amino acids: CSVARGGTSTDTQYF. The CDR3, as DNA: TGCAGCGTGGCCCGCGGTGGGACGAGCACAGATACGCAGTATTTT.

This clonotype was found a few times. The rearrangement joins TRBV7-9 to TRBJ1-5; D is uncertain. From germline, CDR1 is SEHNR and CDR2 FQNEAQ (reference sequence). This CDR3 region has 14 residues. Trimming pared 2 bases from V and 4 bases from J, leaving 9 bases between. The CDR3 here is CASSLSTLNQPQHF. CDR3 DNA: TGTGCCAGCAGCTTATCAACCCTTAATCAGCCCCAGCATTTT.

This sequence joins TRBV21-1 and TRBJ2-2; no DNA check was done on the table's D call, TRBD1. TRBV21-1 is a pseudogene locus. The CDR3 covers 15 residues. The CDR3 protein is CARKRDRGSTGELFF. The CDR3 DNA sequence: TGTGCCAGAAAAAGGGACAGGGGTTCCACCGGGGAGCTGTTTTTT.

About this clonotype: One end of the junction does not line up with germline, which may come from a read error. The chain employs TRBV20-1 and TRBJ2-5, with 11 bases fitting TRBD2. The CDR3 is 13 residues long. Germline CDR1 reads DFQATT; CDR2 reads SNEGSKA (reference sequence). The CDR3 nucleotides read TGCAGTGCTACGGGACTAGCGGAAGAGGCCCAGTACTTC. Translation gives CSATGLAEEAQYF.